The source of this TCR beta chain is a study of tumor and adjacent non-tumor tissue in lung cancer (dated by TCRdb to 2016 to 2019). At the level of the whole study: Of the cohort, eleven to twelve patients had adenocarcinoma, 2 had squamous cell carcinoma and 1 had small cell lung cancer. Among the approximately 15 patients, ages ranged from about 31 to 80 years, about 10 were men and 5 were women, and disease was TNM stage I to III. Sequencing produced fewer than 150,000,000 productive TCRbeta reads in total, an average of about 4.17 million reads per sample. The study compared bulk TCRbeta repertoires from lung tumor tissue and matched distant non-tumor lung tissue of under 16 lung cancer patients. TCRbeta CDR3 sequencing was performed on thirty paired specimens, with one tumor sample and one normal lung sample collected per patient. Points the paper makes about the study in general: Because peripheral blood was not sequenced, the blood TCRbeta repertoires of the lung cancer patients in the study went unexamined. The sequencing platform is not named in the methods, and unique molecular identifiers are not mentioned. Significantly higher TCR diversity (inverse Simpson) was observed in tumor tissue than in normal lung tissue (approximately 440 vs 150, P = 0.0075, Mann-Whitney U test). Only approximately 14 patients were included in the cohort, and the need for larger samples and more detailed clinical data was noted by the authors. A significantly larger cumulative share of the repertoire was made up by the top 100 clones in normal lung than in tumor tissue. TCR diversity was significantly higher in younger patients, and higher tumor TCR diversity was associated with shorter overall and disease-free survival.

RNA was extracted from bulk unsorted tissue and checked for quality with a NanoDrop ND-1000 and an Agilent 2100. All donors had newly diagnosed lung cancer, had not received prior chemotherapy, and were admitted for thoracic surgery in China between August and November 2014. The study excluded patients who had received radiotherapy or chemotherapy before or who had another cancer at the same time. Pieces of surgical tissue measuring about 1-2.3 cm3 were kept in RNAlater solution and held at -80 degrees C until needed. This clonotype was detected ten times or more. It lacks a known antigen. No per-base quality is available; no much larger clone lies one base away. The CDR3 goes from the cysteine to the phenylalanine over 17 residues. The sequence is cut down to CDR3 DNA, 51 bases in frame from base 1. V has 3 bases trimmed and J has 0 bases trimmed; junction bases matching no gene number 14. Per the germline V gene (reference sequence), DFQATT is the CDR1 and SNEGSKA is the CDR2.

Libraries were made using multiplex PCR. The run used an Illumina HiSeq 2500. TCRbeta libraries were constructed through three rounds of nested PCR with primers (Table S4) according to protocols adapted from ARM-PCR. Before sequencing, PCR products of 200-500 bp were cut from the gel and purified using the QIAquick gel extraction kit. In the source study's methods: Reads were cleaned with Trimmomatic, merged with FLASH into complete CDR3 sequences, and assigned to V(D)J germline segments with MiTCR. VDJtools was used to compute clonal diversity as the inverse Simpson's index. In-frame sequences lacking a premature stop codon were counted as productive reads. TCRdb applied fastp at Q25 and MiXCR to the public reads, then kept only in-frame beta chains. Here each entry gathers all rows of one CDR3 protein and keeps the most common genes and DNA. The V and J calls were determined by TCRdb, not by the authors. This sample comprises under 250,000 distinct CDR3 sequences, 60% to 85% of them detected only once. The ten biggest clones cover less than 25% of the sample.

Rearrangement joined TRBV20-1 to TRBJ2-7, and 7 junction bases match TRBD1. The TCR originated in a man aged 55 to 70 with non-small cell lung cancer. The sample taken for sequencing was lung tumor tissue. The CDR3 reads CSARQGVRSAGSYEQYF. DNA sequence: TGCAGTGCTAGGCAGGGGGTTCGTAGCGCCGGCTCCTACGAGCAGTACTTC.